This T cell receptor (beta chain) was documented in a study of cytomegalovirus exposure and HLA in healthy donors. Findings and caveats of the study: The authors listed 150 to 200 TCR beta chains as cytomegalovirus-associated. The authors later found TCR association rates varying by HLA locus, with DRB1 most and HLA-C fewest.

As for this clone: The antigen is not known.

The PCR made use of 60 Vbeta and 13 Jbeta primers. The repertoire was sequenced with immunoSEQ multiplex PCR; TCRdb's copy has only in-frame clones and lacks some. Counted here are some 160,000 clones, 84% occurring once; the ten biggest clones make up 5% to 7%. Germline V gene data show CDR1 as LNHDA and CDR2 as SQIVND (reference sequence). CDR3 length: 16 residues. With 2 bases removed from V and 0 bases from J, the gap between germline ends came to 8 bases. Specimen: PBMCs. This sequence originates from a man in his fifties or sixties in good health and CMV-seropositive. The rearrangement joins TRBV19 to TRBJ2-6; D remains unclear. The CDR3 DNA sequence: TGTGCCAGTAGTATATCAAGCGCCTCTGGGGCCAACGTCCTGACTTTC. It translates to CASSISSASGANVLTF.